This T cell receptor beta chain stems from a study of cytomegalovirus exposure and HLA in healthy donors. Study in general: HLA-typed donors were the source of about 85 million unique TCRs held in an early data release.

General study findings and limits: Indistinguishability led to the exclusion of some V segments, TRBV6-2 and TRBV6-3 included.

About this clone itself: Its antigen is unidentified.

Germline CDR1 reads LGHNA; CDR2 reads YSLEER. The ends were cut back, 4 bases at V and 1 base at J, with 10 bases in the middle. CDR3 size: 14 residues. Primers for the PCR totalled 60 Vbeta and 13 Jbeta. Data came from immunoSEQ multiplex PCR; TCRdb stores just in-frame clones and leaves some out. The sample holds 100,000 to 150,000 clones, roughly 80% seen once. The specimen sequenced was PBMCs. The V call is TRBV4-3, the J call TRBJ1-1, with D perhaps TRBD1 (5 bases). The clonotype was recovered from a male donor in good health and CMV-seropositive. The CDR3 sequence is CASSPGQGNTEAFF. DNA of the CDR3: TGCGCCAGCAGCCCCGGCCAGGGGAACACTGAAGCTTTCTTT.